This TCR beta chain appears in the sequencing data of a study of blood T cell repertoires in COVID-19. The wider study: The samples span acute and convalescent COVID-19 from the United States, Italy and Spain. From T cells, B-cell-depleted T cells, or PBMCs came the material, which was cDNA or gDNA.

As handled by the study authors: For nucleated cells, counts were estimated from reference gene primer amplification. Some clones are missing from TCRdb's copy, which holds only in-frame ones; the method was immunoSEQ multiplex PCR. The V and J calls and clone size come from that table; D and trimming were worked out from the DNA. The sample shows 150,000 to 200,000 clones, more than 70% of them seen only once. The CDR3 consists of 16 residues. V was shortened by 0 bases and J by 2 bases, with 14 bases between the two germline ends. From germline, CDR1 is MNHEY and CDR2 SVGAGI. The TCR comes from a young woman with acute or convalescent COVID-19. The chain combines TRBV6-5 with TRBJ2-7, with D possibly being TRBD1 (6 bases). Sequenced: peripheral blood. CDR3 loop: CASSYSIPGAPYEQYF. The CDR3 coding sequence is TGTGCCAGCAGTTACTCGATACCAGGGGCCCCCTACGAGCAGTACTTC.